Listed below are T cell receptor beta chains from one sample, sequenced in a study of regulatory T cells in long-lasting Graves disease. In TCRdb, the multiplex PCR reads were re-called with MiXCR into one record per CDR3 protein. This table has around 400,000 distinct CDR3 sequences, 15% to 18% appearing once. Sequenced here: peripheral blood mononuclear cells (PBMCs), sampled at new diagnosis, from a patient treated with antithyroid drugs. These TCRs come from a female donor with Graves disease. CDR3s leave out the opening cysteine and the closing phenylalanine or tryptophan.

ASSWAGSSYEQY TRBV6-5 12 TRBJ2-7
ASSPGTSGTNYNEQF TRBV27 15 TRBJ2-1
ASSLGLAPGELF TRBV27 12 TRBJ2-2
SARQEGSGNTIY TRBV20-1 12 TRBJ1-3
ASSQEPDRAPSIAKNIQY TRBV4-1 18 TRBJ2-4
ATGRGVGRNQPQH TRBV15 13 TRBJ1-5
ASSQGEGNQPQH TRBV4-2 12 TRBJ1-5
SVEGASRAGPTDTQY TRBV29-1 15 TRBJ2-3
ASSERWTGDEKLF TRBV6-1 13 TRBJ1-4
ASKGGGWWDTQY TRBV7-2 12 TRBJ2-3
ASTQGYDTEAF TRBV27 11 TRBJ1-1
AWSEQVYNEQF TRBV30 11 TRBJ2-1
ASSKTGADQPQH TRBV5-1 12 TRBJ1-5
ASIYLEGHPDTQY TRBV28 13 TRBJ2-3
SVPAAGGPGEQF TRBV20-1 12 TRBJ2-1
ASSFRDRGQHSPLH TRBV27 14 TRBJ1-6
SASSTSGRGNTGELF TRBV20-1 15 TRBJ2-2
SVEVGLDTEAF TRBV29-1 11 TRBJ1-1
ASSPPTSGRESYNEQF TRBV7-9 16 TRBJ2-1
ASSPHAGRTEAF TRBV7-9 12 TRBJ1-1
ASSVELAGVNEQF TRBV9 13 TRBJ2-1
ASSYSRFRDSLTDTQY TRBV6-2/TRBV6-3 16 TRBJ2-3
ASSLVLAGYQETQY TRBV5-4 14 TRBJ2-5
AISAREEKLF TRBV10-3 10 TRBJ1-4
ASRGITDTQY TRBV12-3/TRBV12-4 10 TRBJ2-3
SAEGGLAGRRGETQY TRBV20-1 15 TRBJ2-5
ASTYTGGNTEAF TRBV5-5 12 TRBJ1-1
ASRLGGSLEAF TRBV28 11 TRBJ1-1
ASSRGYSSYEQY TRBV28 12 TRBJ2-7
ASSFTGFTGELF TRBV5-4 12 TRBJ2-2
ASSPPRGGASYNEQF TRBV18 15 TRBJ2-1
ASSGARGYGYT TRBV6-1 11 TRBJ1-2
SAISPTGRGVSPLH TRBV20-1 14 TRBJ1-6
SARDPAGPTGELF TRBV20-1 13 TRBJ2-2
ASSQDRGRWGQGAEKLF TRBV4-1 17 TRBJ1-4
ASSVSTRTDTQY TRBV2 12 TRBJ2-3
ASSLTRVSIQY TRBV12-3/TRBV12-4 11 TRBJ2-4
ASSKQGSYGYT TRBV12-3/TRBV12-4 11 TRBJ1-2
ASSQGRTDEDTEAF TRBV3-1 14 TRBJ1-1
ASSGDQETQY TRBV28 10 TRBJ2-5
ASSLVAVLEVYEQY TRBV11-2 14 TRBJ2-7
ASSYPPLRGADYNEQF TRBV6-5 16 TRBJ2-1
SARQGPNTEAF TRBV20-1 11 TRBJ1-1
SAWDDVSYNEQF TRBV20-1 12 TRBJ2-1
SAGTSGDTDTQY TRBV20-1 12 TRBJ2-3
ASSPLGGTIANYGYT TRBV6-1 15 TRBJ1-2
ASSSIQGAGNQPQH TRBV27 14 TRBJ1-5
ATSRDRSGSYQPQH TRBV15 14 TRBJ1-5
SASPSKQF TRBV20-1 8 TRBJ2-1
SARGGDFLFGTEAF TRBV20-1 14 TRBJ1-1
ASSPRQGRNTGELF TRBV7-9 14 TRBJ2-2
ASSLPPGLAGGRSYNEQF TRBV28 18 TRBJ2-1
ASSLVLPVSNYGYT TRBV5-1 14 TRBJ1-2
ASSPTSGRGADTQY TRBV11-2 14 TRBJ2-3
ASSSTGGWGNTIY TRBV13 13 TRBJ1-3
SVEGRLGGIPEAF TRBV29-1 13 TRBJ1-1
ASSLSVAGYGYT TRBV27 12 TRBJ1-2
ARRSGEAF TRBV10-1 8 TRBJ1-1
ASTAPGTGGYEQY TRBV28 13 TRBJ2-7
ASSPNGNTGELF TRBV18 12 TRBJ2-2